The clone carrying this TCR beta chain was observed at least ten times. Its specificity is not known. Bone marrow was sampled from every patient at the time of active disease. This library used roughly 370 ng RNA and molecular barcoded adaptors spanning alpha/delta and beta/gamma chains. Via MiXCR, TCRdb re-called the reads, giving one row per CDR3 protein. The data hold about 47,000 distinct CDR3 sequences, with 9.5% to 15% observed a single time. This record comes from a study of read filtering for tumor transcriptome and immune sequencing. The overall study: R-ISS stage counts were 8 or 9 for I, about 15 for II, 7 for III.

The CDR3 contains 16 residues. The V gene end was trimmed by 7 bases and the J gene end by 8 bases; junction bases not matched to a gene: 16. Germline CDR1 MNHEY, CDR2 SVGAGI. Whole-study findings and limits: Without single-read clonotypes, shared clonotype proportions correlated more between IR-seq and RNA-seq.

The rearrangement links TRBV6-5 to TRBJ2-3; 9 bases agree with TRBD2. The source material was a population of CD138-negative cells sorted from bone marrow. The receptor's source is a donor at least 40 years old with multiple myeloma. CDR3 sequence: CASIPNRIAGEVTQYF. CDR3 coding DNA: TGTGCCAGCATACCCAACAGAATAGCGGGAGAAGTTACGCAGTATTTT.